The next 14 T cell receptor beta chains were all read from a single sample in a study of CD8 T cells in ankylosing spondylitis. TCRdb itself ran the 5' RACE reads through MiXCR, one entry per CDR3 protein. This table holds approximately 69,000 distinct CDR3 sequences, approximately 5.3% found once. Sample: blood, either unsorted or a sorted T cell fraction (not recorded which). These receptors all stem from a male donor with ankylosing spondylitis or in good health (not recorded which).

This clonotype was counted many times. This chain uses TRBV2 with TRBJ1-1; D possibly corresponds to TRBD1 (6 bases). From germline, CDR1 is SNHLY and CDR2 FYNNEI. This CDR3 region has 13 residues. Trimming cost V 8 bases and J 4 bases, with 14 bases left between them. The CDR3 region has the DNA TGTGCCAGCGGGGGCGAGACAGGCACTGAAGCTTTCTTT. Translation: CASGGETGTEAFF. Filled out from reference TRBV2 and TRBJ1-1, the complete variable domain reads EPEVTQTPSHQVTQMGQEVILRCVPISNHLYFYWYRQILGQKVEFLVSFYNNEISEKSEIFDDQFSVERPDGSNFTLKIRSTKLEDSAMYFCASGGETGTEAFFGQGTRLTVV.

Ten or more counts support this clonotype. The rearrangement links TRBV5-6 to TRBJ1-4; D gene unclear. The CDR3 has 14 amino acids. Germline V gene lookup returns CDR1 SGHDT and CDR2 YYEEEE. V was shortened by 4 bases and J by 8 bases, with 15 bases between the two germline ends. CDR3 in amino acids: CASSLTVDYEKLFF. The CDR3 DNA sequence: TGTGCCAGCAGCCTGACCGTAGACTACGAAAAACTGTTTTTT.

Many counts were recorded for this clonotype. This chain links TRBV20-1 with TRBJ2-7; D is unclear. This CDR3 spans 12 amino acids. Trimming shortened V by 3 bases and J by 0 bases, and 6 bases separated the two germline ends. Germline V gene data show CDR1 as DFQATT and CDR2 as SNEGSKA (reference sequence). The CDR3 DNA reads TGCAGTGCTAGCGACATCTCCTACGAGCAGTACTTC. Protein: CSASDISYEQYF.

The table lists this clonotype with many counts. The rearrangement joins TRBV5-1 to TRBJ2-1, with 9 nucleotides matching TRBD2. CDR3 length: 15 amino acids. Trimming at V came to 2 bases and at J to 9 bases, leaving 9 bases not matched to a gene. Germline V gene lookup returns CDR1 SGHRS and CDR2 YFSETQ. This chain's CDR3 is CASSFLGGGGGEQFF. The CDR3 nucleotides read TGCGCCAGCAGCTTTTTAGGCGGGGGGGGAGGTGAGCAGTTCTTC.

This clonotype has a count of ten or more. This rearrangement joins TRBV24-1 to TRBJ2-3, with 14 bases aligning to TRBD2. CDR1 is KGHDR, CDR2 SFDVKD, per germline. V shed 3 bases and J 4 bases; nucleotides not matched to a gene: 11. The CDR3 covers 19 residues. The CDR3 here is CATSDVRLAGGPQADTQYF. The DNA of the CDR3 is TGTGCCACCAGTGATGTCCGACTAGCGGGGGGGCCACAGGCAGATACGCAGTATTTT.

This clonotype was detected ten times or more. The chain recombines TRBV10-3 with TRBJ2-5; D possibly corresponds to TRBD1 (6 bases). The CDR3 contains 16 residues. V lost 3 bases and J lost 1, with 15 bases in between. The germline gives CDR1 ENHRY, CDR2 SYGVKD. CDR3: CAISEPGTWGQETQYF. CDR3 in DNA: TGTGCCATCAGTGAACCTGGGACATGGGGCCAAGAGACCCAGTACTTC.

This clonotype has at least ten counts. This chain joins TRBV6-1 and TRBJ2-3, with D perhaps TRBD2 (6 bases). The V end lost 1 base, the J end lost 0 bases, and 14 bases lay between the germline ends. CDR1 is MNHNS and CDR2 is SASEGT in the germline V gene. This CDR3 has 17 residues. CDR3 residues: CASSEGAPGVSTDTQYF. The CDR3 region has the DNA TGTGCCAGCAGTGAAGGGGCTCCGGGGGTGAGCACAGATACGCAGTATTTT.

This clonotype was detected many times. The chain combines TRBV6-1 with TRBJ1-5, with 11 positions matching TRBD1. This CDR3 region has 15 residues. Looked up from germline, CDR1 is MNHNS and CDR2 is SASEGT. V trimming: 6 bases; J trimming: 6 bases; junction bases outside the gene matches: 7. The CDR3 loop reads CASRGQGAISQPQHF. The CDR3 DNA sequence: TGTGCCAGCAGAGGACAGGGGGCGATTTCTCAGCCCCAGCATTTT.

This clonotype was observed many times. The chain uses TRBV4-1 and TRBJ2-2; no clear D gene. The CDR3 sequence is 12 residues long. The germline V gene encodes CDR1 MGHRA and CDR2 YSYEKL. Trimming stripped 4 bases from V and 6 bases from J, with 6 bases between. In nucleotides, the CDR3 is TGCGCCAGCAGCCCGTCCGCCGGGGAGCTGTTTTTT. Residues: CASSPSAGELFF.

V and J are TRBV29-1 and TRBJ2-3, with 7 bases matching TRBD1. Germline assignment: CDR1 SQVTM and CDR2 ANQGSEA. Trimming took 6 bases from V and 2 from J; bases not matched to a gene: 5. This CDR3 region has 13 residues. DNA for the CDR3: TGCAGCGTCCTTGACAGGGCCACAGATACGCAGTATTTT. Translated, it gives CSVLDRATDTQYF.

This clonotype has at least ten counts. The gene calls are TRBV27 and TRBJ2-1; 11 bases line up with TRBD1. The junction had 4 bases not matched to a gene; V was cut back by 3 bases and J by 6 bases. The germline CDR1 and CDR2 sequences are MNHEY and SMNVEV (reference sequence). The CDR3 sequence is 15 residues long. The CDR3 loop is CASSLTGQGVNEQFF. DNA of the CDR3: TGTGCCAGCAGTTTGACGGGACAGGGGGTCAATGAGCAGTTCTTC.

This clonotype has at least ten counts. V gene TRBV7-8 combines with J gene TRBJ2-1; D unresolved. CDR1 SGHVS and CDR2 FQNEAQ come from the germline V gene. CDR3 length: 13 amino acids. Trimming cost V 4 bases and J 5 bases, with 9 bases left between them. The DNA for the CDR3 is TGTGCCAGCAGCTACTCGACGGACAATGAGCAGTTCTTC. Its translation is CASSYSTDNEQFF.

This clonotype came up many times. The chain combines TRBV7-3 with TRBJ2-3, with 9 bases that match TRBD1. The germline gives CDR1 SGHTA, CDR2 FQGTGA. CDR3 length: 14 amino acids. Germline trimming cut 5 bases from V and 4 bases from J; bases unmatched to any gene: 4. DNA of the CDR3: TGTGCCAGCAGCCGGACAGGGGACGCAGATACGCAGTATTTT. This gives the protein CASSRTGDADTQYF.

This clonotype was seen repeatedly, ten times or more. The CDR3 DNA reads as TGTGCCAGCTCACTCCGAGGACAGAGCACAGATACGCAGTATTTT. Its protein is CASSLRGQSTDTQYF. The chain couples TRBV18 to TRBJ2-3; D is possibly TRBD1 (6 bases). Germline assignment: CDR1 KGHSH and CDR2 LQKENI. V lost 4 bases, J lost 0 bases, and 11 bases lay in between. This CDR3 contains 15 residues.